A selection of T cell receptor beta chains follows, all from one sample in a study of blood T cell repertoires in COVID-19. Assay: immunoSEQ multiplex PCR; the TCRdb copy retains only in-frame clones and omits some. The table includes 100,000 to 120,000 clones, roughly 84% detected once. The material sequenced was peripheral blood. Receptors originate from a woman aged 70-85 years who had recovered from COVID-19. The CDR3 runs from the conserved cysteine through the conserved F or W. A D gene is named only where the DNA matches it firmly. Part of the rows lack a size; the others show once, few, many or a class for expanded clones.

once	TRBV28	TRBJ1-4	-	TGTGCCAGTCTTAATGAAAAACTGTTTTTT	CASLNEKLFF
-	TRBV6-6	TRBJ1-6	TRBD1	TGTGCCAGCAGTTACGCAGCAGGGGGTAATTCACCCCTCCACTTT	CASSYAAGGNSPLHF
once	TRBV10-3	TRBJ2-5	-	TGTGCCATCAGTGGGACAGCTCTGGACCAAGAGACCCAGTACTTC	CAISGTALDQETQYF
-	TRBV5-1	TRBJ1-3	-	TGCGCCAGCAGCTTGCAGGGGACGAGGGGAAACACCATATATTTT	CASSLQGTRGNTIYF
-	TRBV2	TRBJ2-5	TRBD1	TGTGCCAGCACAATCGGGACAGGGGGCCAAGAGACCCAGTACTTC	CASTIGTGGQETQYF
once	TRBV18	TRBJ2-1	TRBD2	TGTGCCAGCTCACCAGGACTAGCGGGAGTGAATGAGCAGTTCTTC	CASSPGLAGVNEQFF
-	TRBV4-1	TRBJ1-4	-	TGCGCCAGCAGCTTCCGACTCCTACAGGATAGCCAGGGAAAACTGTTTTTT	CASSFRLLQDSQGKLFF
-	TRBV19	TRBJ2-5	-	TGTGCCAGTATAGGGGGACCTCAAGAGACCCAGTACTTC	CASIGGPQETQYF
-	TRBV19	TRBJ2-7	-	TGTGCAAGTAAGGGCAGGGCCTACGAGCAGTACTTC	CASKGRAYEQYF
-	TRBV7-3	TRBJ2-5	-	TGTGCCAGCAGCCCGCGGACTGCTCCAGAGACCCAGTACTTC	CASSPRTAPETQYF
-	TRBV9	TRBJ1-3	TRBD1	TGTGCCAGCAGCTCCAGGGGGCAAACAAACACCATATATTTT	CASSSRGQTNTIYF
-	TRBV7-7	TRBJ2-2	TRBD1	TGTGCCAGCAGCTTAGATGAGGGGACAGTAGCCAACACCGGGGAGCTGTTTTTT	CASSLDEGTVANTGELFF
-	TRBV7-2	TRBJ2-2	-	TGTGCCAGCAGCGCGCCTCTTGGGGGGGCGCTGTTTTTT	CASSAPLGGALFF
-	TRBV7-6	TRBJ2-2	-	TGTGCCAGCAGCTTAAATCGGAGGGAAAACACCGGGGAGCTGTTTTTT	CASSLNRRENTGELFF
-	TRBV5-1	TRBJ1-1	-	TGCGCCAGCAGCTCGTCAGGGGCCGGGAACACTGAAGCTTTCTTT	CASSSSGAGNTEAFF
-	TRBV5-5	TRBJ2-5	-	TGTGCCAGCAGCTTGTATCGGGAAGAGACCCAGTACTTC	CASSLYREETQYF
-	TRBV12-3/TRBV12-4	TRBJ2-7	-	TGTGCCAGCAGCAGGGACGAGCAGTACTTC	CASSRDEQYF
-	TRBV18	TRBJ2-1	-	TGTGCCAGCTCACCACCGAGAAACTCCTACAATGAGCAGTTCTTC	CASSPPRNSYNEQFF
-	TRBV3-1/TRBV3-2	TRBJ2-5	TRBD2	TGTGCCAGCAGCCAAGAGTGGGTAGCGGGGGGGTCCCAAGAGACCCAGTACTTC	CASSQEWVAGGSQETQYF
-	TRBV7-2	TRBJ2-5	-	TGTGCCAGCAGCTTGGGACCCCAGGGGAAAAAGACCCAGTACTTC	CASSLGPQGKKTQYF
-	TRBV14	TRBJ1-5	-	TGTGCCAGCAGCCAAGATTCGGGACAGCCCCAGCATTTT	CASSQDSGQPQHF
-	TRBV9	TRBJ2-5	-	TGTGCCAGCAGCGTTGGCGGTCAAGAGACCCAGTACTTC	CASSVGGQETQYF
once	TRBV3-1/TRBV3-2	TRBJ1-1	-	TGTGCCAGCAGCCCCACCCAAACAGGGAGCACTGAAGCTTTCTTT	CASSPTQTGSTEAFF
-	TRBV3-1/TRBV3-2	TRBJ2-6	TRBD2	TGTGCCAGCAGCCAAGGGGGGGGAAGAGGCTCTGGGGCCAACGTCCTGACTTTC	CASSQGGGRGSGANVLTF
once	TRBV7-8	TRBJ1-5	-	TGTGCCAGCAGCTCTTCGGGAAAACATGGGATCGGCCAGCCCCAGCATTTT	CASSSSGKHGIGQPQHF
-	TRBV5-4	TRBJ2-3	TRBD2	TGTGCCAGCAGCTTGGGGGGACTAGCGGTCACAGATACGCAGTATTTT	CASSLGGLAVTDTQYF
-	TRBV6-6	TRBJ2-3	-	TGTGCCAGCAACCCGGGACACAGCGCAGATACGCAGTATTTT	CASNPGHSADTQYF
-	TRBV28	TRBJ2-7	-	TGTGCCAGCAGCGGCAGGGGAGACTACGAGCAGTACTTC	CASSGRGDYEQYF
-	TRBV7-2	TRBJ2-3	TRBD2	TGTGCCAGCAGCGCAACAGCGGGAGGCTTGATAGATACGCAGTATTTT	CASSATAGGLIDTQYF
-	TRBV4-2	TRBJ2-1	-	TGTGCCAGCAGCCCCCAAAGACTAATCGGGGCGGGGGCTTACAATGAGCAGTTCTTC	CASSPQRLIGAGAYNEQFF
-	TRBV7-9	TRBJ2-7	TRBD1	TGTGCCAGCAGCTTGGTGACAGGGGCCTACGAGCAGTACTTC	CASSLVTGAYEQYF
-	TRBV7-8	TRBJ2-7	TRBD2	TGTGCCAGCAGCTTACCCAGCGGGGGCCACTCCTACGAGCAGTACTTC	CASSLPSGGHSYEQYF
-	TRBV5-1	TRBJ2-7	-	TGCGCCAGCAGCTTGGAGGGGTTCCCCTCCTACGAGCAGTACTTC	CASSLEGFPSYEQYF
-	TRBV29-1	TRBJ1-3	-	TGCAGCGTTAGGGGCAGCTCTGGAAACACCATATATTTT	CSVRGSSGNTIYF
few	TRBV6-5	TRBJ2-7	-	TGTGCCAGCACTTTACTCGGGGGTGCCGAGCAGTACTTC	CASTLLGGAEQYF
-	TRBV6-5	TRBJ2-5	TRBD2	TGTGCCAGCAGTTACTCCAGCGGAAGGACTAGCGGTACCCAGTACTTC	CASSYSSGRTSGTQYF
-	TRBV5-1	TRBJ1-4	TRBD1	TGCGCCAGCAGCTACACAGGGGATGGAGGTAATGAAAAACTGTTTTTT	CASSYTGDGGNEKLFF
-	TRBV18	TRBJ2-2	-	TGTGCCAGCTCACTTTGGGCCGCGAACACCGGGGAGCTGTTTTTT	CASSLWAANTGELFF
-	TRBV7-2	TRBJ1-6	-	TGTGCCAGCAGCTTATGGGAGGGTAATTCACCCCTCCACTTT	CASSLWEGNSPLHF
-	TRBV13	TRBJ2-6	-	TGTGCCAGCAGCTTAGCAAGCGCCGGGGCCAACGTCCTGACTTTC	CASSLASAGANVLTF
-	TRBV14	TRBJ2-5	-	TGTGCCAGCAGCCAAGGCGGCCTGCTGAGGGGAGGGACCCAGTACTTC	CASSQGGLLRGGTQYF
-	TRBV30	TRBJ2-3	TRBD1	TGTGCCTGGACCCCGACAGGGTTGGCCACAGATACGCAGTATTTT	CAWTPTGLATDTQYF
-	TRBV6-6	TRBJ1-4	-	TGTGCCAGCAGTCCCCCACGGGGGGGAGGTAGCCCAGAAAAACTGTTTTTT	CASSPPRGGGSPEKLFF
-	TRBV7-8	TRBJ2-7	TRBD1	TGTGCCAGCAGCTACGACCGGGACAGGTTAAACGAGCAGTACTTC	CASSYDRDRLNEQYF
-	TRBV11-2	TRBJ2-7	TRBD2	TGTGCCAGCAGCCCGGGGGGGAACAGAGCCTACGAGCAGTACTTC	CASSPGGNRAYEQYF
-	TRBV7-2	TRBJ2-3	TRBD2	TGTGCCAGCAGCCCTCACGGGAGGGGAACAGATACGCAGTATTTT	CASSPHGRGTDTQYF
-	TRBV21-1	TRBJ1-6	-	TGTGCCAGCAGCGGCGGGAGCTCCTATAATTCACCCCTCCACTTT	CASSGGSSYNSPLHF
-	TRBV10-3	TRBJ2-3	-	TGTGCCATCAGTGAGAGGGGGAGCACAGATACGCAGTATTTT	CAISERGSTDTQYF
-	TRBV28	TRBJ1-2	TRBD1	TGTGCCAGCAGTTTATTGGGACAGGTAGTGAGCTACACCTTC	CASSLLGQVVSYTF
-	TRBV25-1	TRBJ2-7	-	TGTGCCAGCAGTGATTCCTTAGCAGGACAGCGGTTCTTC	CASSDSLAGQRFF
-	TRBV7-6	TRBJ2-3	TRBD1	TGTGCCAGCAGCTTAGCGGGACAGGGCACAGATACGCAGTATTTT	CASSLAGQGTDTQYF
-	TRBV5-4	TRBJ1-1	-	TGTGCCAGCAGCTTGGGTGGCGGGAGTTGGAACACTGAAGCTTTCTTT	CASSLGGGSWNTEAFF
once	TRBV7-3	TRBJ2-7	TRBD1	TGTGCCAGCAGCTTTGAGAGGGGGCCTTCCTACGAGCAGTACTTC	CASSFERGPSYEQYF
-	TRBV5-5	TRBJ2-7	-	TGTGCCAGCAGCGGGGGGGCCCCCCCCTCCTACGAGCAGTACTTC	CASSGGAPPSYEQYF
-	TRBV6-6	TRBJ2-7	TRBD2	TGTGCCAGCAGTTACTCGAGACTAGCGTCTTCCTACGAGCAGTACTTC	CASSYSRLASSYEQYF